What follows are 26 T cell receptor beta chains derived from one specimen sequenced in a study of blood T cell repertoires in COVID-19. The data were produced by immunoSEQ multiplex PCR, yet TCRdb's version contains in-frame clones alone and is incomplete. The data hold approximately 500,000 clones, with 85% to 90% observed a single time. Sequenced sample: peripheral blood. The receptors originated from a woman between 50 and 59 years old with COVID-19, enrolled during active disease.

This chain connects TRBV6-6 to TRBJ2-7; 7 bases are a match to TRBD2. Germline assignment: CDR1 MNHNY and CDR2 SVGAGI (reference sequence). With V trimmed by 4 bases and J by 2 bases, 5 bases remained unmatched. The CDR3 runs to 14 residues. This CDR3 reads CASSSRGDPYEQYF. CDR3 DNA sequence: TGTGCCAGCAGTTCCCGGGGGGACCCCTACGAGCAGTACTTC.

Notes on this clone: This specimen includes other DNA sequences encoding the same CDR3. V usage is TRBV3-1 (or the pseudogene TRBV3-2) and J usage is TRBJ1-2; TRBD1 matches at 7 bases. The junction had 1 base not matched to a gene; V was cut back by 1 base and J by 2 bases. Germline CDR1 reads LGHDT; CDR2 reads YNNKEL (reference sequence). The CDR3 has 14 residues. The CDR3 loop reads CASSQGGQNYGYTF. In DNA, the CDR3 is TGTGCCAGCAGCCAAGGGGGACAGAACTATGGCTACACCTTC.

With regard to this clone: At one boundary the junction diverges from the germline segment, which might be a read error. CDR3 DNA: TGCGCCAGCAGTGTTACGGCGGGGGGCGAGCAGCACTTC. It specifies CASSVTAGGEQHF. The V and J genes are TRBV10-1 and TRBJ2-7, with TRBD2 matching over 8 bases. Looked up from germline, CDR1 is WNHNN and CDR2 is SYGVQD (reference sequence). The CDR3 consists of 13 residues.

The chain is built from TRBV2 and TRBJ2-3; tentative D call: TRBD2 (7 bases). The CDR3 spans 15 residues. V dropped 6 bases and J dropped 4 bases, with 17 bases sitting between them. Per germline, CDR1 SNHLY and CDR2 FYNNEI. CDR3 sequence reads: CASSSLVGGPDTQYF. For the CDR3, the DNA is TGTGCCAGCAGCAGCCTCGTGGGGGGGCCAGATACGCAGTATTTT. The whole variable domain, filled in from reference TRBV2 and TRBJ2-3, reads EPEVTQTPSHQVTQMGQEVILRCVPISNHLYFYWYRQILGQKVEFLVSFYNNEISEKSEIFDDQFSVERPDGSNFTLKIRSTKLEDSAMYFCASSSLVGGPDTQYFGPGTRLTVL.

The rearrangement uses TRBV25-1 and TRBJ2-1; 11 nucleotides align to TRBD2. Looked up from germline, CDR1 is MGHDK and CDR2 is SYGVNS. Losses at the gene ends were 4 bases for V and 10 bases for J; bases not matched to a gene: 15. The CDR3 covers 17 residues. CDR3 coding DNA: TGTGCCAGCAGTGCCCCGGGGGATAGCGGGGGGGCTCGGGAGCAGTTCTTC. It specifies CASSAPGDSGGAREQFF.

The rearrangement uses TRBV2 and TRBJ2-1, with 8 bases that match TRBD2. Germline CDR1 and CDR2: SNHLY and FYNNEI. This CDR3 is built from 15 residues. The junction had 13 bases not matched to a gene; V was cut back by 7 bases and J by 8 bases. The CDR3 is CASNPGGAGKDEQFF. CDR3 in DNA: TGTGCCAGCAACCCCGGGGGGGCAGGTAAAGATGAGCAGTTCTTC.

Only one count was recorded for this clone. The rearrangement links TRBV27 to TRBJ1-1; D gene ambiguous. Germline V gene sequence: CDR1 MNHEY, CDR2 SMNVEV (reference sequence). V lost 2 bases, J lost 1 base, and 8 bases lay in between. This CDR3 region has 14 residues. CDR3 coding DNA: TGTGCCAGCAGTTTACTTAGACAGAACACTGAAGCTTTCTTT. The encoded protein is CASSLLRQNTEAFF.

This chain connects TRBV9 to TRBJ1-2, with D possibly being TRBD1 (5 bases). Germline-derived CDR1 and CDR2 are SGDLS and YYNGEE. V was trimmed by 3 bases and J by 2 bases, leaving 8 bases between them. The length of the CDR3 is 13 residues. DNA of the CDR3: TGTGCCAGCAGCGCACAGGAAAACTATGGCTACACCTTC. It specifies CASSAQENYGYTF. Full variable domain (rest looked up from reference TRBV9 and TRBJ1-2): DSGVTQTPKHLITATGQRVTLRCSPRSGDLSVYWYQQSLDQGLQFLIQYYNGEERAKGNILERFSAQQFPDLHSELNLSSLELGDSALYFCASSAQENYGYTFGSGTRLTVV.

The V call is TRBV19, the J call TRBJ2-1; 7 nucleotides match TRBD2. The CDR3 loop spans 14 amino acids. Germline V gene lookup returns CDR1 LNHDA and CDR2 SQIVND (reference sequence). V lost 5 bases to trimming and J lost 3 bases; unmatched junction nucleotides: 4. Here the CDR3 reads CASSGGGNYNEQFF. CDR3 nucleotide sequence: TGTGCCAGTAGTGGCGGGGGAAACTACAATGAGCAGTTCTTC.

The gene calls are TRBV19 and TRBJ1-4; D is undetermined. V dropped 5 bases and J dropped 3 bases, with 4 bases sitting between them. There are 12 residues in the CDR3. Germline CDR1 LNHDA, CDR2 SQIVND (reference sequence). The CDR3 here is CASSQANEKLFF. The CDR3 nucleotides are TGTGCCAGTAGTCAGGCTAATGAAAAACTGTTTTTT.

The rearrangement uses TRBV4-1 and TRBJ1-1; D possibly corresponds to TRBD1 (5 bases). Trimming left V 2 bases short and J 7 bases short, with 11 bases between. Per germline, CDR1 MGHRA and CDR2 YSYEKL. The CDR3 loop spans 13 amino acids. CDR3 region: CASSQQGLGEAFF. Here the CDR3 DNA reads TGCGCCAGCAGCCAACAGGGTCTCGGTGAAGCTTTCTTT.

DNA for the CDR3: TGCGCCAGCATAGGCGAGGGGGCTGGGTACAATGAGCAGTTCTTC. It yields the protein CASIGEGAGYNEQFF. This chain uses TRBV23-1 with TRBJ2-1; 7 bases agree with TRBD1. Being an ORF, TRBV23-1 has a function that is uncertain. The J segment lost 4 bases and the V segment lost 7 bases, leaving 10 bases of the junction unmatched. This CDR3 spans 15 amino acids.

This clone occurred once. The rearrangement links TRBV6-5 to TRBJ1-3; possibly TRBD1 for D (5 bases). The CDR3 contains 15 residues. Germline V gene lookup returns CDR1 MNHEY and CDR2 SVGAGI. Trimming shortened V by 5 bases and J by 3 bases, and 14 bases separated the two germline ends. For the CDR3, the DNA is TGTGCCAGCAGTCCGTCGGGAGGGGTTGGAAACACCATATATTTT. It is translated as CASSPSGGVGNTIYF.

This clone was counted between two and nine times. The CDR3 nucleotides are TGTGCCACCAGCAGAGCAGGGCCCACTGAAGCTTTCTTT. Amino acid sequence: CATSRAGPTEAFF. The chain links TRBV15 to TRBJ1-1; TRBD1 might be the D (5 bases). From germline, CDR1 is LNHNV and CDR2 YYDKDF (reference sequence). The germline V and J ends were trimmed by 1 base and 4 bases, with 7 bases remaining between them. This CDR3 comprises 13 residues.

This chain links TRBV7-8 with TRBJ1-5; 8 positions match TRBD1. V shed 2 bases and J 6 bases; nucleotides not matched to a gene: 6. This CDR3 has 15 residues. The V gene's germline CDR1 is SGHVS and CDR2 FQNEAQ. CDR3 bases: TGTGCCAGCAGCTTAAGAGACAGGGGTAGTCAGCCCCAGCATTTT. It encodes CASSLRDRGSQPQHF.

Only one count was recorded for this clone. The rearrangement uses TRBV6-5 and TRBJ1-1; possibly TRBD1 for D (6 bases). The V end lost 6 bases, the J end lost 4 bases, and 15 bases lay between the germline ends. In germline, CDR1 is MNHEY, CDR2 SVGAGI. CDR3 size: 14 residues. The CDR3 coding sequence is TGTGCCAGCAGACTCCAGGGGTCGGGCACTGAAGCTTTCTTT. Its protein is CASRLQGSGTEAFF.

The rearrangement links TRBV6-1 to TRBJ2-7; D gene uncertain. The CDR3 extends over 15 amino acids. Germline V gene sequence: CDR1 MNHNS, CDR2 SASEGT. The V end lost 2 bases, the J end lost 2 bases, and 13 bases lay between the germline ends. CDR3 sequence (DNA): TGTGCCAGCAGTGAACCTGCCAGTTCCGCCTACGAGCAGTACTTC. It codes for CASSEPASSAYEQYF.

The CDR3: CASSSLAVNTEAFF. CDR3 nucleotides: TGTGCCAGCAGCTCCCTGGCAGTGAACACTGAAGCTTTCTTT. The chain has TRBV27 and TRBJ1-1; no definite D call. This CDR3 spans 14 amino acids. Per germline, CDR1 MNHEY and CDR2 SMNVEV (reference sequence). V gave up 6 bases and J gave up 0 bases, with 11 bases separating them.

The gene calls are TRBV2 and TRBJ1-2; 11 bases are shared with TRBD1. Trimming removed 6 bases from V and 10 bases from J; junction bases left unmatched: 4. Per the germline V gene, CDR1 is SNHLY and CDR2 is FYNNEI. There are 12 residues in the CDR3. In DNA form, the CDR3 reads TGTGCCAGCAGGAGGGACAGGGGGTACTACACCTTC. Its protein product is CASRRDRGYYTF. Supplemented by reference TRBV2 and TRBJ1-2, the full variable domain reads EPEVTQTPSHQVTQMGQEVILRCVPISNHLYFYWYRQILGQKVEFLVSFYNNEISEKSEIFDDQFSVERPDGSNFTLKIRSTKLEDSAMYFCASRRDRGYYTFGSGTRLTVV.

This clone was detected a few times. The CDR3 DNA is TGTGCCAGCAGCGTAGCTACTCTTTCTACGCTCACCGGGGAGCTGTTTTTT. It translates to CASSVATLSTLTGELFF. V gene TRBV9 combines with J gene TRBJ2-2; D remains ambiguous. Germline V gene sequence: CDR1 SGDLS, CDR2 YYNGEE. The V end was cut by 0 bases, the J end by 4 bases, with 16 bases between. This CDR3 is 17 amino acids long.

The chain combines TRBV5-6 with TRBJ1-1; TRBD1 might be the D (5 bases). The germline V gene encodes CDR1 SGHDT and CDR2 YYEEEE. Deletions cut 4 bases from V and 2 bases from J, with 12 bases between. There are 14 residues in the CDR3. CDR3: CASSLGHYNTEAFF. CDR3 sequence (DNA): TGTGCCAGCAGCCTGGGGCATTACAACACTGAAGCTTTCTTT.

This clone was detected only a few times. The V and J genes are TRBV6-5 and TRBJ1-1; no definite D call. CDR3 length: 15 residues. Germline-derived CDR1 and CDR2 are MNHEY and SVGAGI. Trimming removed 2 bases at V and 6 bases at J, with 16 bases between. This CDR3 reads CASSYTAPGHSEAFF. As DNA, the CDR3 is TGTGCCAGCAGTTACACAGCCCCAGGTCATTCTGAAGCTTTCTTT.

This clone has just one count. The chain combines TRBV10-3 with TRBJ1-2; 7 positions agree with TRBD1. V shed 11 bases and J 3 bases; nucleotides not matched to a gene: 9. The CDR3 totals 13 residues. Germline lookup yields CDR1 ENHRY and CDR2 SYGVKD. The CDR3 bases are TGTGCCTTTTCCTCCGGGACAGACTATGGCTACACCTTC. Protein product: CAFSSGTDYGYTF.

The V call is TRBV3-1 (or the pseudogene TRBV3-2), the J call TRBJ2-3; 9 bases line up with TRBD2. The germline V gene encodes CDR1 LGHDT and CDR2 YNNKEL (reference sequence). With 1 base clipped from V and 5 bases from J, the junction kept 7 bases outside the gene matches. The CDR3 has 16 residues. In DNA, the CDR3 is TGTGCCAGCAGCCAAGGCGGGCGGGGGGGCCGAGATACGCAGTATTTT. Residues: CASSQGGRGGRDTQYF.

This rearrangement joins TRBV12-3 or TRBV12-4 to TRBJ1-2; 7 bases align to TRBD1. This CDR3 has 12 amino acids. V shed 6 bases and J 4 bases; nucleotides not matched to a gene: 2. The CDR3 spells CASRGQPYGYTF. CDR3 coding DNA: TGTGCCAGCAGGGGACAGCCCTATGGCTACACCTTC.

The rearrangement joins TRBV5-1 to TRBJ2-3, with 7 bases that match TRBD1. Germline V lookup: CDR1 SGHRS, CDR2 YFSETQ. The CDR3 runs to 15 residues. Trimming removed 2 bases from V and 1 base from J; junction bases left unmatched: 4. CDR3 bases: TGCGCCAGCAGCTTACAAGGACAGGGCACAGATACGCAGTATTTT. Translating gives CASSLQGQGTDTQYF.